This TCR beta chain is drawn from a study of OX40 agonist ivuxolimab in advanced cancers. As for the study in general: Six ivuxolimab dose levels, 0.01 to 10 mg/kg, were given intravenously every 2 weeks.

Some clones are missing from TCRdb's copy, which holds only in-frame ones; the method was immunoSEQ multiplex PCR. This table holds 60,000 to 75,000 clones, roughly 92% found once. This clone was seen only a few times. The antigen is unknown. The V gene's germline CDR1 is LNHDA and CDR2 SQIVND (reference sequence). This CDR3 has 14 residues. Trimming took 7 bases from V and 1 from J, leaving 13 bases between them. Study findings and constraints: Blood T cells, both CD4+ and CD8+, expanded clonally by week 6 at 0.1 to 3.0 mg/kg.

Sampled blood was obtained at baseline, cycle 4 day 1, and cycle 7 day 1. The material sequenced was CD4+ or CD8+ T cells sorted from blood, taken in a trial of the OX40 agonist ivuxolimab. The chain links TRBV19 to TRBJ1-1; possible D gene TRBD1, 5 bases. This TCR came from an adult with an advanced solid tumor such as melanoma, head and neck, liver or kidney cancer. The CDR3 protein is CASNEGLWNTEAFF. Here the CDR3 DNA reads TGTGCCAGTAATGAGGGACTGTGGAACACTGAAGCTTTCTTT.